This entry lists 28 T cell receptor beta chains sequenced from one sample in a study of shared clonotypes between healthy human individuals (dated by TCRdb to the early 2020s). To prepare the library, the immunoSEQ multiplex PCR assay was applied. As stored in TCRdb, this immuneACCESS dataset retains in-frame rearrangements with V and J assigned. A fraction of the clones does not appear; measured against another copy, unresolved V genes explain less than half of the discrepancy, and the remainder lacks a known reason. This sample holds some 2,500,000 clones; 93% were observed only once. Roughly 0.39% of the sample lies in the top ten. Sequencing used naive CD4+ T cells from PBMCs. The sample's cell subset or site label is to be understood as: CD45RA+ positively selected. The receptors stem from a man aged 18 to 35 in good health. Some clones in this sample may be carry-over from other donors' samples.

V and J are TRBV7-3 and TRBJ2-1; TRBD1 aligns across 9 bases. From germline, CDR1 is SGHTA and CDR2 FQGTGA. The CDR3 spans 14 residues. V trimming: 5 bases; J trimming: 7 bases; junction bases outside the gene matches: 6. The DNA of the CDR3 is TGTGCCAGCAGCCCCGACAGGGGGGAGAATGAGCAGTTCTTC. Amino acid sequence: CASSPDRGENEQFF.

The chain employs TRBV18 and TRBJ2-3; 8 positions match TRBD1. In germline, CDR1 is KGHSH, CDR2 LQKENI. The CDR3 spans 16 residues. After removal of 2 bases from V and 2 bases from J, the junction contained 6 bases not matched to a gene. The CDR3 reads CASSPLTGVNTDTQYF. CDR3 DNA sequence: TGTGCCAGCTCACCATTGACAGGGGTGAACACAGATACGCAGTATTTT.

The chain joins TRBV7-2 to TRBJ1-3; no firm D call. This CDR3 has 13 residues. V lost 2 bases, J lost 4 bases, and 6 bases lay in between. The germline V gene has CDR1 SGHTA and CDR2 FQGNSA. CDR3 sequence (DNA): TGTGCCAGCAGCTTATATTACGGAAACACCATATATTTT. This codes for CASSLYYGNTIYF.

This clone was observed a single time. The rearrangement joins TRBV9 to TRBJ1-3; D gene ambiguous. Germline CDR1 and CDR2: SGDLS and YYNGEE. CDR3 length: 16 residues. Trimming removed 4 bases from V and 6 bases from J, with 20 bases in between. The CDR3 DNA reads TGTGCCAGCAGCACTAACGAGAAAAGGTGGGAAAACACCATATATTTT. This encodes CASSTNEKRWENTIYF.

The chain joins TRBV7-7 to TRBJ2-7, with 12 bases lining up with TRBD2. V shed 5 bases and J 9 bases; nucleotides not matched to a gene: 5. This CDR3 spans 13 amino acids. Looked up from germline, CDR1 is SSHAT and CDR2 is FNYEAQ (reference sequence). CDR3 loop: CASSLTSGGVQYF. CDR3 DNA: TGTGCCAGCAGCCTGACTAGCGGGGGTGTGCAGTACTTC.

The chain combines TRBV6-1 with TRBJ1-5; tentatively, D is TRBD1 (6 bases). The ends were cut back, 6 bases at V and 4 bases at J, with 16 bases in the middle. Germline lookup yields CDR1 MNHNS and CDR2 SASEGT. The CDR3 extends over 15 amino acids. The CDR3 sequence: CASSWGGTHNQPQHF. In DNA form, the CDR3 reads TGTGCCAGCAGCTGGGGGGGGACACATAATCAGCCCCAGCATTTT.

The chain uses TRBV28 and TRBJ2-5; D call uncertain. The DNA matches TRBJ2-7 better at its end, which makes the J call doubtful. The CDR3 sequence is 12 residues long. Germline V gene data show CDR1 as MDHEN and CDR2 as SYDVKM. The CDR3 reads CASSLYMREQYF. In nucleotides, the CDR3 is TGTGCCAGCAGTTTATACATGCGCGAGCAGTACTTC.

The chain links TRBV27 to TRBJ1-2, with 12 nucleotides matching TRBD1. Losses at the gene ends were 6 bases for V and 8 bases for J; bases not matched to a gene: 7. CDR1 is MNHEY and CDR2 is SMNVEV in the germline V gene (reference sequence). This CDR3 comprises 14 residues. CDR3 nucleotides: TGTGCCAGCAGAGCCGGGACAGGGGGCGTGGGCTACACCTTC. This sequence encodes CASRAGTGGVGYTF.

The V and J genes are TRBV5-6 and TRBJ1-3, with TRBD1 as a possible D gene (5 bases). Germline CDR1 SGHDT, CDR2 YYEEEE. The ends were cut back, 0 bases at V and 6 bases at J, with 10 bases in the middle. This CDR3 comprises 14 residues. The CDR3 spells CASSLERGVNTIYF. CDR3 nucleotides: TGTGCCAGCAGCTTGGAGAGGGGTGTAAACACCATATATTTT.

This chain connects TRBV7-9 to TRBJ2-3; D not certain. Germline CDR1 reads SEHNR; CDR2 reads FQNEAQ (reference sequence). The CDR3 sequence is 13 residues long. Trimming removed 2 bases from V and 5 bases from J, with 8 bases in between. CDR3 DNA: TGTGCCAGCAGCTTACAAAGAGAAGATACGCAGTATTTT. This encodes CASSLQREDTQYF.

V and J are TRBV18 and TRBJ2-3; 7 bases align to TRBD1. This CDR3 is built from 14 residues. Trimming removed 7 bases from V and 3 bases from J; junction bases left unmatched: 7. From germline, CDR1 is KGHSH and CDR2 LQKENI. The CDR3, as DNA: TGTGCCAGCTTACAGGGACAGCCGACAGATACGCAGTATTTT. Its protein is CASLQGQPTDTQYF.

The V gene is TRBV6-5, the J gene TRBJ2-7; a possible D gene is TRBD2 (5 bases). V lost 4 bases, J lost 2 bases, and 12 bases lay in between. Germline V gene lookup returns CDR1 MNHEY and CDR2 SVGAGI. The length of the CDR3 is 14 residues. The CDR3 here is CASSSPGRTYEQYF. The CDR3 DNA is TGTGCCAGCAGTTCCCCGGGGAGAACCTACGAGCAGTACTTC.

This chain joins TRBV28 and TRBJ2-5; a weak D match, TRBD2 (6 bases). V was shortened by 5 bases and J by 2 bases, with 15 bases between the two germline ends. Germline V CDR1 and CDR2: MDHEN, SYDVKM. The CDR3 contains 15 residues. The CDR3 region is CASSQVGGVQETQYF. Written as DNA, the CDR3 is TGTGCCAGCAGTCAAGTCGGCGGGGTTCAAGAGACCCAGTACTTC.

This clone appeared a few times. The chain's CDR3 is CASSPSADRVSYGYTF. CDR3 bases: TGTGCCAGCAGCCCTAGCGCGGACAGGGTGAGCTATGGCTACACCTTC. V and J are TRBV11-2 and TRBJ1-2, with 8 bases identical to TRBD1. CDR3 length: 16 residues. The ends lost 5 bases at V and 4 bases at J; junction bases unmatched: 12. From germline, CDR1 is SGHAT and CDR2 FQNNGV.

The V gene is TRBV9, the J gene TRBJ2-7; possible D gene TRBD2, 6 bases. Trimming shortened V by 0 bases and J by 0 bases, and 10 bases separated the two germline ends. There are 15 residues in the CDR3. CDR1 and CDR2 (germline): SGDLS, YYNGEE. Here the CDR3 DNA reads TGTGCCAGCAGCGTAGGTGCTAGCGCCTCCTACGAGCAGTACTTC. Protein sequence: CASSVGASASYEQYF.

This CDR3 is CASSGEGSRNTEAFF. CDR3 nucleotides: TGTGCCAGCAGTGGGGAGGGCAGCAGGAACACTGAAGCTTTCTTT. This chain links TRBV2 with TRBJ1-1; D is unresolved. The germline V gene encodes CDR1 SNHLY and CDR2 FYNNEI. The CDR3 totals 15 residues. Between the trimmed V and J ends, which lost 4 bases and 1 base, there was a span of 13 bases.

Worth noting for this clone: In the same sample, other DNA sequences code for this CDR3. The chain employs TRBV2 and TRBJ1-1; the D is unclear. Trimming left V 3 bases short and J 0 bases short, with 5 bases between. The germline CDR1 and CDR2 sequences are SNHLY and FYNNEI. This CDR3 comprises 13 residues. The CDR3 reads CASSDGLNTEAFF. The CDR3 DNA reads as TGTGCCAGCAGTGACGGCTTGAACACTGAAGCTTTCTTT. The full variable domain, its missing parts supplied by reference TRBV2 and TRBJ1-1, is EPEVTQTPSHQVTQMGQEVILRCVPISNHLYFYWYRQILGQKVEFLVSFYNNEISEKSEIFDDQFSVERPDGSNFTLKIRSTKLEDSAMYFCASSDGLNTEAFFGQGTRLTVV.

A single count supports this clone. The rearrangement links TRBV7-2 to TRBJ2-7; weak D call: TRBD1 (6 bases). This CDR3 is 14 amino acids long. V was shortened by 5 bases and J by 4 bases, with 15 bases between the two germline ends. Germline V CDR1 and CDR2: SGHTA, FQGNSA. The CDR3 sequence: CASSPQGRPYEQYF. CDR3 DNA sequence: TGTGCCAGCAGCCCACAGGGTAGACCTTACGAGCAGTACTTC.

V usage is TRBV6-5 and J usage is TRBJ2-1; D is unclear. Deletions cut 2 bases from V and 4 bases from J, with 6 bases between. Germline CDR1 and CDR2: MNHEY and SVGAGI. The CDR3 length is 13 residues. CDR3 coding DNA: TGTGCCAGCAGTTACGATACGTACAATGAGCAGTTCTTC. Translating it yields CASSYDTYNEQFF.

This chain connects TRBV28 to TRBJ1-3; D is uncertain. V was trimmed by 2 bases and J by 7 bases, leaving 9 bases between them. The germline CDR1 and CDR2 sequences are MDHEN and SYDVKM. The CDR3 spans 13 residues. CDR3 DNA: TGTGCCAGCAGTTTAAAAATGCGGAACACCATATATTTT. It translates to CASSLKMRNTIYF.

J is TRBJ2-3 and V is TRBV19; D is possibly TRBD1 (5 bases). CDR1 is LNHDA, CDR2 SQIVND, per germline (reference sequence). Trimming shortened V by 7 bases and J by 2 bases, and 10 bases separated the two germline ends. This CDR3 has 13 amino acids. The CDR3 nucleotides read TGTGCCAGTAATTTCAGGGACACAGATACGCAGTATTTT. The encoded protein is CASNFRDTDTQYF.

The rearrangement joins TRBV6-6 to TRBJ2-7; TRBD2 might be the D (6 bases). With 0 bases removed from V and 5 bases from J, the gap between germline ends came to 11 bases. This CDR3 is 14 amino acids long. Germline-derived CDR1 and CDR2 are MNHNY and SVGAGI (reference sequence). The CDR3 DNA sequence: TGTGCCAGCAGTTACTCGCGGGGAGCGGACGAGCAGTACTTC. This codes for CASSYSRGADEQYF.

This chain uses TRBV6-1 with TRBJ2-5, with D possibly called TRBD1 or TRBD2 (7 bases each). This CDR3 contains 16 residues. The V end lost 4 bases, the J end lost 1 base, and 16 bases lay between the germline ends. Germline V gene sequence: CDR1 MNHNS, CDR2 SASEGT. CDR3: CASSASIRGGQETQYF. CDR3 nucleotides: TGTGCCAGCAGTGCCTCCATCAGGGGGGGCCAAGAGACCCAGTACTTC.

The chain couples TRBV9 to TRBJ2-2; weak D call: TRBD2 (7 bases). Germline lookup yields CDR1 SGDLS and CDR2 YYNGEE. CDR3 length: 18 amino acids. With 4 bases removed from V and 4 bases from J, the gap between germline ends came to 23 bases. In DNA form, the CDR3 reads TGTGCCAGCAGCCCTAATGGGGGGGCAGCTCTTGGCACCGGGGAGCTGTTTTTT. Encoded protein: CASSPNGGAALGTGELFF.

A single count supports this clone. The chain has TRBV7-2 and TRBJ2-1; 7 positions match TRBD1. The CDR3 totals 14 residues. Germline CDR1 reads SGHTA; CDR2 reads FQGNSA. The ends lost 6 bases at V and 2 bases at J; junction bases unmatched: 4. The CDR3 sequence: CASRRGLAYNEQFF. The CDR3 region has the DNA TGTGCCAGCAGAAGGGGGCTCGCCTACAATGAGCAGTTCTTC.

The CDR3, as DNA: TGTGCCAGCAGCTCCGGGGGGCGCGGGACTAGCACAGATACGCAGTATTTT. Protein product: CASSSGGRGTSTDTQYF. The chain is built from TRBV7-6 and TRBJ2-3, with D tentatively TRBD2 (7 bases). Germline lookup yields CDR1 SGHVS and CDR2 FNYEAQ. This CDR3 is built from 17 residues. V was cut by 4 bases and J by 0 bases, with 17 bases left in between.

A single count supports this clone. The chain is built from TRBV5-4 and TRBJ2-7; 7 bases are shared with TRBD2. This CDR3 contains 16 residues. Looked up from germline, CDR1 is SGHNT and CDR2 is YYREEE (reference sequence). Trimming at V came to 0 bases and at J to 3 bases, leaving 9 bases not matched to a gene. For the CDR3, the DNA is TGTGCCAGCAGCTTGGTCGGGCGGGAGACCCGCTACGAGCAGTACTTC. Translation: CASSLVGRETRYEQYF. The full variable domain, its missing parts supplied by reference TRBV5-4 and TRBJ2-7, is ETGVTQSPTHLIKTRGQQVTLRCSSQSGHNTVSWYQQALGQGPQFIFQYYREEENGRGNFPPRFSGLQFPNYSSELNVNALELDDSALYLCASSLVGRETRYEQYFGPGTRLTVT.

This chain uses TRBV2 with TRBJ1-1; tentative D call: TRBD1 (6 bases). The V and J ends lost 10 bases and 4 bases respectively, with 16 bases between them. CDR3 length: 13 amino acids. CDR1 and CDR2 from the germline V gene are SNHLY and FYNNEI. The CDR3 DNA reads TGTGCCACCCACAGGGAAATGAGCACTGAAGCTTTCTTT. Translated: CATHREMSTEAFF.